This section outlines one T cell receptor beta chain sequence together with its context. The antigen is not known. V shed 7 bases and J 3 bases; nucleotides not matched to a gene: 8. CDR1 and CDR2 from the germline V gene are LNHDA and SQIVND (reference sequence). The length of the CDR3 is 15 residues. The PCR made use of 60 Vbeta and 13 Jbeta primers. Using immunoSEQ multiplex PCR, the repertoire was profiled, and TCRdb retains in-frame clones only, with some absent. Here the sample spans approximately 72,000 clones, 60% to 75% being singletons. This sample was included in a study of cytomegalovirus exposure and HLA in healthy donors. Study findings and constraints: Follow-up analysis later connected one missense variant in DCLRE1C with trimming of TCR beta V- and J-genes. In a later analysis, productive TCRs from donors in an Asian-associated ancestry cluster reportedly carried fewer N-insertions than the cohort mean.

Material: PBMCs. The gene calls are TRBV19 and TRBJ1-5, with TRBD1 matching 8 bases. This receptor was identified in a man aged 40-49 years in good health and CMV-seropositive. In nucleotides, the CDR3 is TGTGCCAGTACTGGACAGGGTGGGACCAATCAGCCCCAGCATTTT. This codes for CASTGQGGTNQPQHF.